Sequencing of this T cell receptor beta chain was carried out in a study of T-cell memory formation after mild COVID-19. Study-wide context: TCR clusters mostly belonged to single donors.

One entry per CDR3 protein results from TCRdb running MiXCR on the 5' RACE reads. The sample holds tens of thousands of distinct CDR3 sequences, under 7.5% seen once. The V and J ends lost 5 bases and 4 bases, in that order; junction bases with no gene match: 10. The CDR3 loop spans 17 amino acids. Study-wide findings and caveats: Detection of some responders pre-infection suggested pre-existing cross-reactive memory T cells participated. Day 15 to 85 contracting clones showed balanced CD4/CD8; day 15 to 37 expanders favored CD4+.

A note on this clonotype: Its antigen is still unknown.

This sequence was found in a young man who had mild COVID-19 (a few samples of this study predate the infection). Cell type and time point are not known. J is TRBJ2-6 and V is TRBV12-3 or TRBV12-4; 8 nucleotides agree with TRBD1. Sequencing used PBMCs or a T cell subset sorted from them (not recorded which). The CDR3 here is CASSEGQGASGANVLTF. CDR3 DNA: TGTGCCAGCAGTGAAGGGCAGGGGGCGTCCGGGGCCAACGTCCTGACTTTC.